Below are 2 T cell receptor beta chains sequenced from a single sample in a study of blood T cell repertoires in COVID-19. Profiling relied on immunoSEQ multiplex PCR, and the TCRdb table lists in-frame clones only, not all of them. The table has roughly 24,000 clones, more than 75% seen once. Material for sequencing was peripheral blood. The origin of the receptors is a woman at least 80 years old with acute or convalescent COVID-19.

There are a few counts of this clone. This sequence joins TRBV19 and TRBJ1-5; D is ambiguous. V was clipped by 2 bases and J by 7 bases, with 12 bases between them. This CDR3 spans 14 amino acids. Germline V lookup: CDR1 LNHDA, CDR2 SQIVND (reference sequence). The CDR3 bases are TGTGCCAGTAGTATAACACCACCGGGGCAGCCCCAGCATTTT. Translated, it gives CASSITPPGQPQHF.

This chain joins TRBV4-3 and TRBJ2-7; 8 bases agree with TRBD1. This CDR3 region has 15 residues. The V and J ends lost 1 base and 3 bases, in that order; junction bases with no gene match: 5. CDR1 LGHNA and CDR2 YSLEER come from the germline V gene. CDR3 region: CASSQGQGAIYEQYF. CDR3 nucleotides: TGCGCCAGCAGCCAAGGCCAGGGGGCCATCTACGAGCAGTACTTC.